What follows is one TCR beta chain and its context. No antigen is known for it. Axillary draining lymph nodes of breast cancer patients supplied the node samples. This record belongs to a study of breast tumors, draining lymph nodes, adjacent tissues. Study results and limitations: Data only fit, rather than demonstrated, lymph node origin of most tumor T cells. Tumor repertoires ranked between lymph nodes and nontumor tissue in diversity, with V and J gene preferences. Findings are consistent with lymph node origin and intratumoral expansion of most tumor T cells. Tumor and nontumor repertoires were significantly more similar in luminal-like than in basal-like breast cancer.

TCRdb independently ran MiXCR on the multiplex PCR reads; one entry per CDR3 protein. The table includes 70,000 to 95,000 distinct CDR3 sequences, about 20% detected once. Trimming took off 6 bases at V and 2 bases at J, with 24 bases between the two ends. Looked up from germline, CDR1 is MNHNS and CDR2 is SASEGT. This CDR3 comprises 18 residues. This receptor was taken from a female donor with breast cancer. Some clones in this sample may be carry-over from other donors' samples. J is TRBJ2-3 and V is TRBV6-1; no definite D call. Sequencing was performed on axillary lymph node tissue. This CDR3 reads CASSASGWQQTSTDTQYF. The CDR3 DNA reads as TGTGCCAGCAGCGCGTCGGGTTGGCAGCAAACTTCCACAGATACGCAGTATTTT.